One sample yielded the 12 T cell receptor beta chains listed below, sequenced in a study of blood T cell repertoires in COVID-19. Profiled with immunoSEQ multiplex PCR; TCRdb holds only in-frame clones, not every one. Of about 480,000 clones in the sample, 88% were seen once. The sample consisted of PBMCs or T cells enriched from blood (not recorded which). The receptor source for this set is a woman in her 40s who had recovered from COVID-19.

The V and J genes are TRBV5-1 and TRBJ2-2, with D tentatively TRBD1 (6 bases). This CDR3 is built from 16 residues. Germline V lookup: CDR1 SGHRS, CDR2 YFSETQ. Trimming pared 4 bases from V and 4 bases from J, leaving 17 bases between. CDR3 nucleotide sequence: TGCGCCAGCAGCCATAATCAAGGGGGTTCCACCGGGGAGCTGTTTTTT. This codes for CASSHNQGGSTGELFF.

This clone was detected once. The chain links TRBV21-1 to TRBJ2-5; the D call in the table, TRBD2, was not verified against the DNA. TRBV21-1 is marked as a pseudogene. This CDR3 is built from 16 residues. The CDR3 loop reads CASSKVKRHHQETQYF. The CDR3 bases are TGTGCCAGCAGCAAAGTAAAGCGGCACCACCAAGAGACCCAGTACTTC.

The rearrangement uses TRBV10-2 and TRBJ2-7; 7 positions agree with TRBD2. This CDR3 spans 15 amino acids. Germline CDR1 and CDR2: WSHSY and SAAADI. J lost 3 bases, V lost 5 bases, and 10 bases had no gene match. Written as DNA, the CDR3 is TGCGCCAGCAGTAAAACGGGAGGAAAAGTCTACGAGCAGTACTTC. Translation: CASSKTGGKVYEQYF.

The chain is built from TRBV14 and TRBJ2-7; tentatively, D is TRBD1 (6 bases). The germline V gene encodes CDR1 SGHDN and CDR2 FVKESK. The V and J ends lost 3 bases and 6 bases respectively, with 18 bases between them. The CDR3 length is 15 residues. The CDR3 coding sequence is TGTGCCAGCAGCCACCCCGGGACACCTTCTTCCGAGCAGTACTTC. Translating gives CASSHPGTPSSEQYF. The variable domain in full, completed from reference TRBV14 and TRBJ2-7, reads EAGVTQFPSHSVIEKGQTVTLRCDPISGHDNLYWYRRVMGKEIKFLLHFVKESKQDESGMPNNRFLAERTGGTYSTLKVQPAELEDSGVYFCASSHPGTPSSEQYFGPGTRLTVT.

The rearrangement uses TRBV12-3 or TRBV12-4 and TRBJ1-3; D gene ambiguous. Trimming removed 6 bases from V and 13 bases from J, with 13 bases in between. The CDR3 length is 11 residues. CDR3 DNA sequence: TGTGCCAGCAGCCCTGCCGCAGAAATATATTTT. Its translation is CASSPAAEIYF.

The gene calls are TRBV27 and TRBJ1-4; tentative D call: TRBD1 (6 bases). Trimming left V 6 bases short and J 0 bases short, with 14 bases between. Germline-derived CDR1 and CDR2 are MNHEY and SMNVEV (reference sequence). CDR3 length equals 16 residues. Here the CDR3 DNA reads TGTGCCAGCAGGTCGGGACAATGGGCAACTAATGAAAAACTGTTTTTT. Residues: CASRSGQWATNEKLFF.

The gene calls are TRBV28 and TRBJ1-3, with D unresolved. The germline CDR1 and CDR2 sequences are MDHEN and SYDVKM. V was pared by 7 bases and J by 2 bases, with 9 bases between. CDR3 length: 13 amino acids. The CDR3 bases are TGTGCCAGCACCGAGGGTACTGGAAACACCATATATTTT. It yields the protein CASTEGTGNTIYF. Drawing the rest from reference TRBV28 and TRBJ1-3, the complete variable domain is DVKVTQSSRYLVKRTGEKVFLECVQDMDHENMFWYRQDPGLGLRLIYFSYDVKMKEKGDIPEGYSVSREKKERFSLILESASTNQTSMYLCASTEGTGNTIYFGEGSWLTVV.

The V and J genes are TRBV29-1 and TRBJ2-7, with D perhaps matching TRBD2 (6 bases). The CDR3 runs to 14 residues. Germline CDR1 reads SQVTM; CDR2 reads ANQGSEA. Deletions cut 7 bases from V and 2 bases from J, with 18 bases between. The CDR3: CSAWGGTEAYEQYF. In DNA form, the CDR3 reads TGCAGCGCCTGGGGCGGGACTGAGGCCTACGAGCAGTACTTC.

CDR3 sequence (DNA): TGTGCCAGCAGCTTAGCACTAGCGGGGAGGAGGCTCAATGAGCAGTTCTTC. Translated, it gives CASSLALAGRRLNEQFF. This rearrangement joins TRBV7-9 to TRBJ2-1; the match to TRBD2 covers 10 bases. J gave up 6 bases and V 0 bases, and 8 bases lay outside the gene matches. CDR3 length: 17 residues. Germline CDR1 is SEHNR and CDR2 is FQNEAQ (reference sequence).

V is TRBV9 and J is TRBJ2-3; no clear D gene. Germline CDR1 SGDLS, CDR2 YYNGEE. Between the trimmed V and J ends, which lost 2 bases and 4 bases, there was a span of 5 bases. The CDR3 covers 12 residues. The CDR3 here is CASSVLADTQYF. The DNA of the CDR3 is TGTGCCAGCAGCGTTTTAGCAGATACGCAGTATTTT. The whole variable domain, filled in from reference TRBV9 and TRBJ2-3, reads DSGVTQTPKHLITATGQRVTLRCSPRSGDLSVYWYQQSLDQGLQFLIQYYNGEERAKGNILERFSAQQFPDLHSELNLSSLELGDSALYFCASSVLADTQYFGPGTRLTVL.

The DNA for the CDR3 is TGCAGCGGACTAGCGGGGGAGCAGTTCTTC. Protein sequence: CSGLAGEQFF. The rearrangement uses TRBV29-1 and TRBJ2-1; 11 bases fit TRBD2. The CDR3 length is 10 residues. J was trimmed by 10 bases and V by 7 bases; bases with no gene match: 0. CDR1 SQVTM and CDR2 ANQGSEA come from the germline V gene.

The chain has TRBV24-1 and TRBJ2-3, with a weak D call TRBD1 (5 bases). This CDR3 has 15 residues. V lost 3 bases and J 2 bases, leaving 11 bases between the germline ends. Germline CDR1 reads KGHDR; CDR2 reads SFDVKD. The CDR3 here is CATSDTQDATDTQYF. DNA for the CDR3: TGTGCCACCAGTGATACACAGGACGCCACAGATACGCAGTATTTT.